Listed here are 8 T cell receptor beta chains from one sample, sequenced in a study of blood T cell repertoires in COVID-19. The data were produced by immunoSEQ multiplex PCR, yet TCRdb's version contains in-frame clones alone and is incomplete. This sample carries about 170,000 clones, around 86% of them seen once, and the ten largest clones take just over 2.5%. Sequencing was done on a sample of peripheral blood. The origin of the receptors is an elderly woman with COVID-19, enrolled during active disease.

The chain couples TRBV9 to TRBJ1-2, with a weak D call TRBD1 (5 bases). Germline assignment: CDR1 SGDLS and CDR2 YYNGEE. Deletions cut 3 bases from V and 5 bases from J, with 14 bases between. CDR3 size: 14 residues. CDR3 bases: TGTGCCAGCAGCGCTTATGGGGAGGGGTATGGCTACACCTTC. This gives the protein CASSAYGEGYGYTF.

The rearrangement joins TRBV6-5 to TRBJ2-5, with TRBD1 matching over 12 bases. Trimming removed 2 bases from V and 1 base from J; junction bases left unmatched: 2. Germline V gene sequence: CDR1 MNHEY, CDR2 SVGAGI. This CDR3 is 16 amino acids long. The CDR3 reads CASSYPGQGAQETQYF. CDR3 in DNA: TGTGCCAGCAGTTACCCGGGACAGGGGGCCCAAGAGACCCAGTACTTC.

This clone was found a few times. The rearrangement links TRBV7-2 to TRBJ2-7; the match to TRBD2 covers 9 bases. The germline CDR1 and CDR2 sequences are SGHTA and FQGNSA. The CDR3 length is 15 residues. Trimming cost V 3 bases and J 7 bases; bases outside gene matches: 10. Here the CDR3 reads CASSFSGRRAGEQYF. In DNA form, the CDR3 reads TGTGCCAGCAGCTTTAGCGGGAGAAGAGCGGGAGAGCAGTACTTC.

The V and J genes are TRBV19 and TRBJ2-1; 7 bases agree with TRBD2. Germline V gene lookup returns CDR1 LNHDA and CDR2 SQIVND (reference sequence). CDR3 length equals 14 residues. V trimming: 5 bases; J trimming: 9 bases; junction bases outside the gene matches: 10. CDR3 bases: TGTGCCAGTAGTCCTGCGACTAGCCGTCGTGAGCAGTTCTTC. Protein: CASSPATSRREQFF.

This CDR3 is CASSGGQFSGANVLTF. CDR3 nucleotide sequence: TGTGCCAGTAGTGGGGGACAGTTCTCTGGGGCCAACGTCCTGACTTTC. The rearrangement uses TRBV19 and TRBJ2-6, with 7 nucleotides matching TRBD1. CDR3 length: 16 amino acids. Trimming cost V 5 bases and J 0 bases; bases outside gene matches: 4. CDR1 is LNHDA, CDR2 SQIVND, per germline (reference sequence). The whole variable domain, remainder taken from reference TRBV19 and TRBJ2-6, is DGGITQSPKYLFRKEGQNVTLSCEQNLNHDAMYWYRQDPGQGLRLIYYSQIVNDFQKGDIAEGYSVSREKKESFPLTVTSAQKNPTAFYLCASSGGQFSGANVLTFGAGSRLTVL.

In DNA, the CDR3 is TGTGCCAGCAGGTACGCCAGCGGGGAGCTGTTTTTT. Translated: CASRYASGELFF. The chain is built from TRBV6-2 or TRBV6-3 and TRBJ2-2; unclear D gene. Germline V gene sequence: CDR1 MNHEY, CDR2 SVGEGT. Trimming stripped 6 bases from V and 7 bases from J, with 9 bases between. The CDR3 length is 12 residues.

V is TRBV6-5 and J is TRBJ2-2; 7 nucleotides match TRBD1. CDR3 length: 15 residues. Germline trimming cut 5 bases from V and 0 bases from J; bases unmatched to any gene: 3. Germline CDR1 is MNHEY and CDR2 is SVGAGI. CDR3 sequence: CASSPGTANTGELFF. CDR3 in DNA: TGTGCCAGCAGTCCTGGGACAGCGAACACCGGGGAGCTGTTTTTT.

To note about this clone: The identical CDR3 is also encoded by other nucleotide sequences in the sample. This chain uses TRBV20-1 with TRBJ2-7, with a possible D match to TRBD2 (6 bases). This CDR3 has 11 amino acids. Per germline, CDR1 DFQATT and CDR2 SNEGSKA (reference sequence). V gave up 3 bases and J gave up 4 bases, with 7 bases separating them. In nucleotides, the CDR3 is TGCAGTGCTAGCGGGAGATACGAGCAGTACTTC. Its translation: CSASGRYEQYF.